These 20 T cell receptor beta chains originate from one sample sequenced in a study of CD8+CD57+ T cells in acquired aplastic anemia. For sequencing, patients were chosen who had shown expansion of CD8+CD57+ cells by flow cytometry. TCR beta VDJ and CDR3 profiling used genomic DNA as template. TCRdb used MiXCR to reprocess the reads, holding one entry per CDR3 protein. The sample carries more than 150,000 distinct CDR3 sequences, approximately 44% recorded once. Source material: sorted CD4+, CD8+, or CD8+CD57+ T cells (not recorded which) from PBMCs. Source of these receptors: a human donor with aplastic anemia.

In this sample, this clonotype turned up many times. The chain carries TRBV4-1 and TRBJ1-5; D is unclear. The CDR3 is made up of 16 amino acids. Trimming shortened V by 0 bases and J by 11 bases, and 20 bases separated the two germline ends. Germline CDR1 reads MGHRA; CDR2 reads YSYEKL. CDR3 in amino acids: CASSQDRGQKIWAQHF. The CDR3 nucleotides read TGCGCCAGCAGCCAAGATAGAGGCCAAAAGATATGGGCCCAGCATTTT.

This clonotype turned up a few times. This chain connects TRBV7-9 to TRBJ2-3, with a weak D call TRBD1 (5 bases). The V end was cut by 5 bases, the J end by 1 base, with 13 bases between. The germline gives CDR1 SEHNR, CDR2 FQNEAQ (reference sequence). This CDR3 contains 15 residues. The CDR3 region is CASSRNTGGTDTQYF. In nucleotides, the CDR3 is TGTGCCAGCAGCCGAAATACAGGAGGCACAGATACGCAGTATTTT.

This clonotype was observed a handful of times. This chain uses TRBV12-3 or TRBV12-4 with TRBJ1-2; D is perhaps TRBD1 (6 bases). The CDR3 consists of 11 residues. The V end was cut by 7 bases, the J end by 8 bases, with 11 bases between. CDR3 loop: CASTSGDGYTF. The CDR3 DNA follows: TGTGCCAGCACCTCAGGGGACGGCTACACCTTC.

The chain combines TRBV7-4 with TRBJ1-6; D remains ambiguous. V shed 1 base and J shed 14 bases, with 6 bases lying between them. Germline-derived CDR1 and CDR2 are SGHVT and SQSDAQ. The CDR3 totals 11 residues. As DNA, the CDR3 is TGTGCCAGCAGCTTAGATGGGTCCCTCCACTTT. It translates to CASSLDGSLHF.

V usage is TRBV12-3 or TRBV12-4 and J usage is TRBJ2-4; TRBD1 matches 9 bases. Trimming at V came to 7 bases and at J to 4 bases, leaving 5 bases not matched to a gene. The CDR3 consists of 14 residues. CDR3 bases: TGTGCCAGCACGACAGGGGGATCTAAAAACATTCAGTACTTC. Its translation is CASTTGGSKNIQYF.

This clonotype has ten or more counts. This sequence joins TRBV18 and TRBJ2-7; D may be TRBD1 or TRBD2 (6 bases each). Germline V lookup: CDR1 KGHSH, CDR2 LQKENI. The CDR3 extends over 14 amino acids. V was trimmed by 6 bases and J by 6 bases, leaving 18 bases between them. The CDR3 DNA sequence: TGTGCCAGCTCGATACAGGGAGAGGAGGGCGAGCAGTACTTC. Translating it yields CASSIQGEEGEQYF. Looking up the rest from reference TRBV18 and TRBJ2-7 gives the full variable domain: NAGVMQNPRHLVRRRGQEARLRCSPMKGHSHVYWYRQLPEEGLKFMVYLQKENIIDESGMPKERFSAEFPKEGPSILRIQQVVRGDSAAYFCASSIQGEEGEQYFGPGTRLTVT.

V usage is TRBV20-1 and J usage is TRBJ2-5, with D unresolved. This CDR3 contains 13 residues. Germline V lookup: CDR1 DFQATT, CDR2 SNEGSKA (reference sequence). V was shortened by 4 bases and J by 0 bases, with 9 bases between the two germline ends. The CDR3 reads CSAIGVNQETQYF. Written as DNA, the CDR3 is TGCAGTGCTATTGGTGTAAACCAAGAGACCCAGTACTTC.

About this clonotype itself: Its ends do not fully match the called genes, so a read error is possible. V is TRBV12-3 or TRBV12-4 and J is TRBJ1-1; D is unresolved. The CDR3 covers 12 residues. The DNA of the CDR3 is TGTGCCAGCAGTTTCTCTGGCACTGAAACTTTCTTT. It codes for CASSFSGTETFF.

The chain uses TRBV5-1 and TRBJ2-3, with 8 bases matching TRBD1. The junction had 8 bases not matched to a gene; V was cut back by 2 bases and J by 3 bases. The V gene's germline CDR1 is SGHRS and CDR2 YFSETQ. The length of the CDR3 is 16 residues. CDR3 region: CASSFPGQVGTDTQYF. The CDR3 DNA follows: TGCGCCAGCAGCTTTCCGGGACAGGTTGGGACAGATACGCAGTATTTT.

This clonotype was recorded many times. This CDR3 is CASSVLQGNNEQFF. CDR3 DNA: TGTGCCAGCAGCGTTTTACAGGGGAACAATGAGCAGTTCTTC. The V and J genes are TRBV9 and TRBJ2-1; 7 bases are a match to TRBD1. The V gene's germline CDR1 is SGDLS and CDR2 YYNGEE. The V segment lost 2 bases and the J segment 5 bases; nucleotides outside the gene matches: 4. CDR3 size: 14 residues.

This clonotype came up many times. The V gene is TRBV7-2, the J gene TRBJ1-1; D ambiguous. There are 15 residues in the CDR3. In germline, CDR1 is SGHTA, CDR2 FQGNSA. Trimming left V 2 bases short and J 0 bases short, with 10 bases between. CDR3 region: CASSLRANMNTEAFF. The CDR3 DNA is TGTGCCAGCAGCTTAAGGGCAAACATGAACACTGAAGCTTTCTTT.

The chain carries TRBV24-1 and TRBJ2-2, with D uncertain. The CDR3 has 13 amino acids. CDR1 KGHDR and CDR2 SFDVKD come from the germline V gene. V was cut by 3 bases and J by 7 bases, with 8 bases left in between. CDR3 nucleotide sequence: TGTGCCACCAGTGATCAGGTGAACGGGGAGCTGTTTTTT. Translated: CATSDQVNGELFF.

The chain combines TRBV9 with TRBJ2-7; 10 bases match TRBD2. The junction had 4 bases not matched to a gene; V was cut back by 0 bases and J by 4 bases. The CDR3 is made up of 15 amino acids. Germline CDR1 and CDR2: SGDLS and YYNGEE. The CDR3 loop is CASSVGRTSGYEQYF. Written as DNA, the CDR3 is TGTGCCAGCAGCGTAGGTCGGACTAGCGGATACGAGCAGTACTTC.

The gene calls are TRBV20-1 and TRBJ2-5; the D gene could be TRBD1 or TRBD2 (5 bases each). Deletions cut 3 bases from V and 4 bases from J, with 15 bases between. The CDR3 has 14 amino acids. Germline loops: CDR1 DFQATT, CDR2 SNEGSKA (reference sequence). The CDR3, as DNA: TGCAGTGCTAGGTTGGAGGTCAGGGTAGAGACCCAGTACTTC. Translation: CSARLEVRVETQYF.

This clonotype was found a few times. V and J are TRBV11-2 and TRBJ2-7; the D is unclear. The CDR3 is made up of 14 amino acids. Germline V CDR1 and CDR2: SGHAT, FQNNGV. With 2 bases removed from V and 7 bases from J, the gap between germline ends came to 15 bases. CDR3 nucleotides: TGTGCCAGCAGCTTACACTCGCTTAAATTAGAGCAGTACTTC. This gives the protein CASSLHSLKLEQYF.

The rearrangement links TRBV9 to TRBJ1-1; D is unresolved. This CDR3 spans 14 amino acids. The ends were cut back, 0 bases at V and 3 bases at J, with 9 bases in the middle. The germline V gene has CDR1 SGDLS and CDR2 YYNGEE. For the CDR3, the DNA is TGTGCCAGCAGCGTAGGCGGGCAGGACACTGAAGCTTTCTTT. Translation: CASSVGGQDTEAFF. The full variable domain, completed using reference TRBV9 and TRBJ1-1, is DSGVTQTPKHLITATGQRVTLRCSPRSGDLSVYWYQQSLDQGLQFLIQYYNGEERAKGNILERFSAQQFPDLHSELNLSSLELGDSALYFCASSVGGQDTEAFFGQGTRLTVV.

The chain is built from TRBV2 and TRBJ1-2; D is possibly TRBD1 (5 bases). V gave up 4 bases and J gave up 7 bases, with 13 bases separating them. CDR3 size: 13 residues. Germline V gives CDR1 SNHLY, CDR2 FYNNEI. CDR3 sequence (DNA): TGTGCCAGCAGTGTTGAGCAGGGTGGTGGCTACACCTTC. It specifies CASSVEQGGGYTF.

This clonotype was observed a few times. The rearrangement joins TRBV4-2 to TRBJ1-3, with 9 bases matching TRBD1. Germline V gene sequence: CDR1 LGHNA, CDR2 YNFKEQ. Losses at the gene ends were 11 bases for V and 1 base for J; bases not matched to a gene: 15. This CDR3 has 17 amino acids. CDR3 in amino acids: CAGGRWTTGGSGNTIYF. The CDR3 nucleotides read TGTGCCGGCGGCCGCTGGACGACAGGGGGTTCTGGAAACACCATATATTTT.

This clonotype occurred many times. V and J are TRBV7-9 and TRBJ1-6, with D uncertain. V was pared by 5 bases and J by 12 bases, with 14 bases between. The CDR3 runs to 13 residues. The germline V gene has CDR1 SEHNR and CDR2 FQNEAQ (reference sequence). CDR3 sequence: CASSTGEMGPLHF. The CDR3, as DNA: TGTGCCAGCAGCACTGGGGAAATGGGACCCCTCCACTTT.

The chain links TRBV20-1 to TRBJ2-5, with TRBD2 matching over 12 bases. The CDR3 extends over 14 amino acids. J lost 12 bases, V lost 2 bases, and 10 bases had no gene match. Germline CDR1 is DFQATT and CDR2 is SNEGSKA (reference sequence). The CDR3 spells CSARLAGGQEAKYF. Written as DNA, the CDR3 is TGCAGTGCTAGACTAGCGGGGGGGCAAGAGGCCAAGTACTTC.